This TCR beta chain was found in a study of shared clonotypes between healthy human individuals. Background on the study: A donor's plate count was three for CD4 naive and three for CD4 memory; CD8 naive had two and CD8 memory one. Study results and limitations: Exclusively blood specimens were collected; tissue repertoires likely differ.

Germline lookup yields CDR1 SGDLS and CDR2 YYNGEE. With V trimmed by 2 bases and J by 4 bases, 2 bases remained unmatched. This CDR3 has 14 residues. For this clone: Its antigen is currently unknown.

The table came from immunoSEQ multiplex PCR; TCRdb's copy has only in-frame clones and leaves some out. This table holds a few hundred thousand clones, 95% found once. Terminally differentiated effector memory CD45RA+ cells were excluded from the naive CD8 cells, which were CD45RO-negative and positively selected for CCR7. All donors were healthy HIV-negative adults lacking recent acute infections or vaccinations. This receptor was identified in a woman younger than 45 in good health. The chain has TRBV9 and TRBJ1-2; 10 bases align to TRBD1. Input material: naive CD8+ T cells sorted from blood. DNA for the CDR3: TGTGCCAGCAGCGTGGGACAGGGGATCTATGGCTACACCTTC. Protein product: CASSVGQGIYGYTF. Variable domain in full (rest from reference TRBV9 and TRBJ1-2): DSGVTQTPKHLITATGQRVTLRCSPRSGDLSVYWYQQSLDQGLQFLIQYYNGEERAKGNILERFSAQQFPDLHSELNLSSLELGDSALYFCASSVGQGIYGYTFGSGTRLTVV.